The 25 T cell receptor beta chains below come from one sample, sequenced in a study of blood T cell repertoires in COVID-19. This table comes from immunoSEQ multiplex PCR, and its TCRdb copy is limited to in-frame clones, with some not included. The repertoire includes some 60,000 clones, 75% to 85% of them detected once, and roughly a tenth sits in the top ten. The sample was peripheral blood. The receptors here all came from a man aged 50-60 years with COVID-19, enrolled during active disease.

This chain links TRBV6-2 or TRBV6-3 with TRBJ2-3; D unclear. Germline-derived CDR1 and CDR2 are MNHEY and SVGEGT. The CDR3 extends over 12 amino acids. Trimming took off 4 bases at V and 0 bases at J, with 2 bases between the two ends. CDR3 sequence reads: CASSSSTDTQYF. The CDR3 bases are TGTGCCAGCAGTTCAAGCACAGATACGCAGTATTTT.

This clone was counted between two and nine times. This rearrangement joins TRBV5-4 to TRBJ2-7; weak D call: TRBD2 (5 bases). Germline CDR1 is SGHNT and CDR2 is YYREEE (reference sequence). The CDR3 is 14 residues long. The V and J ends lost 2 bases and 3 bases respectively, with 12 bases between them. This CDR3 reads CASSFRGAYYEQYF. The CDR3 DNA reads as TGTGCCAGCAGCTTCCGGGGTGCCTACTACGAGCAGTACTTC.

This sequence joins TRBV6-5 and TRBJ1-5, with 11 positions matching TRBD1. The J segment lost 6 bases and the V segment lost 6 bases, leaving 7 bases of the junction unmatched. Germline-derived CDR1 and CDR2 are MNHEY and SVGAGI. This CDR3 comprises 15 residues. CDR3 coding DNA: TGTGCCAGCAGCTCGGACAGGGGGCGGATTCAGCCCCAGCATTTT. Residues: CASSSDRGRIQPQHF.

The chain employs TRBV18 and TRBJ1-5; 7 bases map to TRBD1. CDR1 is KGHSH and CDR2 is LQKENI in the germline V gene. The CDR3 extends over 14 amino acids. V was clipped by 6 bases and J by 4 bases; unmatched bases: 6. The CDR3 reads CASSRGGQNQPQHF. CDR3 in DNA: TGTGCCAGCTCCCGAGGGGGCCAAAATCAGCCCCAGCATTTT.

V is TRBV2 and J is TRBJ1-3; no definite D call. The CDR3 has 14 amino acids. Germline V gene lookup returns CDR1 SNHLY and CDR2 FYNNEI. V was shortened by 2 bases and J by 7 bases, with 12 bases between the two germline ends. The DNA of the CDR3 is TGTGCCAGCAGTGAACCAGGAATCAGGAACACCATATATTTT. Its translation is CASSEPGIRNTIYF.

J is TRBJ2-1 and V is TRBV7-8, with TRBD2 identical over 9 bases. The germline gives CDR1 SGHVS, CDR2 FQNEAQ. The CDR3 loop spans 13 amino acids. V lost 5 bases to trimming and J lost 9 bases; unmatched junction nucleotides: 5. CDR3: CASSLLSGSEQFF. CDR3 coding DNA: TGTGCCAGCAGCCTACTTAGCGGGAGTGAGCAGTTCTTC.

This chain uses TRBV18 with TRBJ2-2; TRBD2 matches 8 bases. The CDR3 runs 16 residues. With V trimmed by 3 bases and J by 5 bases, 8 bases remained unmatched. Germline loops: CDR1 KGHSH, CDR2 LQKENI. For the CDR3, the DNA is TGTGCCAGCTCACCGGGACTAGGAATTAATACCGGGGAGCTGTTTTTT. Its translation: CASSPGLGINTGELFF.

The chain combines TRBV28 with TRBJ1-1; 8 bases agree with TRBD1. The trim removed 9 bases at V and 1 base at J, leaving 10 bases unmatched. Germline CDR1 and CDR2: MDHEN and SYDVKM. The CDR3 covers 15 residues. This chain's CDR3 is CASGKRTGRNTEAFF. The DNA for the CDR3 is TGTGCCAGTGGCAAGAGGACAGGGAGGAACACTGAAGCTTTCTTT.

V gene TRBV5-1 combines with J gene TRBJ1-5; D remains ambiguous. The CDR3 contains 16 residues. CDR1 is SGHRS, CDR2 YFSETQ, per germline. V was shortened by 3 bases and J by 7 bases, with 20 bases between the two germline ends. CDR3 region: CASSSEPGPTSQPQHF. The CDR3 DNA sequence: TGCGCCAGCAGCTCAGAACCGGGTCCCACCTCGCAGCCCCAGCATTTT.

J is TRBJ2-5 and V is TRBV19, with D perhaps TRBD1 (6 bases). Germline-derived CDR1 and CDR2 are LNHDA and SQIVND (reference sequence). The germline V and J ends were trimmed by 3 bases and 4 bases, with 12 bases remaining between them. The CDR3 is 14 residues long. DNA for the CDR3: TGTGCCAGTAGTATCGGCCTAGGGGGAGAGACCCAGTACTTC. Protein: CASSIGLGGETQYF.

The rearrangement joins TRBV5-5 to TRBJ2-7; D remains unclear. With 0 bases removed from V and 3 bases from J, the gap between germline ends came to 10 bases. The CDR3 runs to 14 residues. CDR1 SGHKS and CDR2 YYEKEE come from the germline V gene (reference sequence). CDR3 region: CASSLANGGYEQYF. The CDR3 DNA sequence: TGTGCCAGCAGCTTGGCCAACGGTGGCTACGAGCAGTACTTC.

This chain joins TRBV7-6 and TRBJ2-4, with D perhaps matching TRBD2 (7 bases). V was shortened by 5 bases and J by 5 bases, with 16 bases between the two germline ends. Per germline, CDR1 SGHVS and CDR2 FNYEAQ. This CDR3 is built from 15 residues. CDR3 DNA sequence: TGTGCCAGCAGCCGGGGGCTGGCGGGAGAAAACATTCAGTACTTC. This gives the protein CASSRGLAGENIQYF. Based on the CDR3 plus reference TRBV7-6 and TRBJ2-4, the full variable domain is GAGVSQSPRYKVTKRGQDVALRCDPISGHVSLYWYRQALGQGPEFLTYFNYEAQQDKSGLPNDRFSAERPEGSISTLTIQRTEQRDSAMYRCASSRGLAGENIQYFGAGTRLSVL.

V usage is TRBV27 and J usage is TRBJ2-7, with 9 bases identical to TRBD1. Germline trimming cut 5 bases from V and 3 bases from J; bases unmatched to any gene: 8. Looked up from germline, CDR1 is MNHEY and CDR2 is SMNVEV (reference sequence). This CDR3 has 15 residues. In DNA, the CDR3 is TGTGCCAGCAGTAACCCCGGGACAGGGCGCTACGAGCAGTACTTC. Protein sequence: CASSNPGTGRYEQYF.

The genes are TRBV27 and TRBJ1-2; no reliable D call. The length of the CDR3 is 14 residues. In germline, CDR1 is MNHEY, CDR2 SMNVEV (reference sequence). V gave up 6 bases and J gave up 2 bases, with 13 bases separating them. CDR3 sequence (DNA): TGTGCCAGCAGCCCATCAGGTGCGAACTATGGCTACACCTTC. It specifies CASSPSGANYGYTF.

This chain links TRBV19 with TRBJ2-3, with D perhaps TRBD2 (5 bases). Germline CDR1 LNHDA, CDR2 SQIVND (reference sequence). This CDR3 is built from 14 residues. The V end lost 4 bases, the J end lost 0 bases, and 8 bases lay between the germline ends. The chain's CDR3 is CASSSGSSTDTQYF. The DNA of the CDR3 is TGTGCCAGTAGTAGCGGGTCTAGCACAGATACGCAGTATTTT.

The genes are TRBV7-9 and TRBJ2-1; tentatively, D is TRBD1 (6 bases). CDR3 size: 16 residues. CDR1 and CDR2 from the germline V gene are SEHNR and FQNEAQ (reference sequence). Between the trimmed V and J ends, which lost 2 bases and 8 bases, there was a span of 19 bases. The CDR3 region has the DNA TGTGCCAGCAGCTTAAGGACAGAAAGTCTCCGGGATGAGCAGTTCTTC. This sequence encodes CASSLRTESLRDEQFF.

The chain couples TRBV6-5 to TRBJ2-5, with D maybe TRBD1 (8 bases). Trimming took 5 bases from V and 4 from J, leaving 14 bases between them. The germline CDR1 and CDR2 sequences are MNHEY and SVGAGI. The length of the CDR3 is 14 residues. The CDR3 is CASSLNRGGETQYF. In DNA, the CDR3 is TGTGCCAGCAGTCTCAACAGGGGGGGAGAGACCCAGTACTTC.

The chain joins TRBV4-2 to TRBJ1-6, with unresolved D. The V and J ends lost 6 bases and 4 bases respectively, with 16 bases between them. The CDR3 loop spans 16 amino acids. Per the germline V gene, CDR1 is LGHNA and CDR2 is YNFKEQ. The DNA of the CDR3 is TGTGCCAGCAGACCGTCGGCAGCGGTATATAATTCACCCCTCCACTTT. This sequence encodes CASRPSAAVYNSPLHF.

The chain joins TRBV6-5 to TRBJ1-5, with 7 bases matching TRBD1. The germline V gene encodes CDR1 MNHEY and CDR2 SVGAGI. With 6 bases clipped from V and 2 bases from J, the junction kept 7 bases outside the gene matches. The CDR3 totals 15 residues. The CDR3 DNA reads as TGTGCCAGCAGCCGCGGACAGGCGGGCAATCAGCCCCAGCATTTT. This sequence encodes CASSRGQAGNQPQHF.

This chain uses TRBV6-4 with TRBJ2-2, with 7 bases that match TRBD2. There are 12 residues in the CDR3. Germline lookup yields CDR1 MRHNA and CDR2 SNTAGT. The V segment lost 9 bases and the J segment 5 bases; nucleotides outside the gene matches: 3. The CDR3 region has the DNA TGTGCCAGTAGCGGGCTTACCGGGGAGCTGTTTTTT. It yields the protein CASSGLTGELFF.

CDR3 region: CASSSLTSGSRNEQFF. The CDR3 nucleotides read TGTGCCAGCTCATCTTTGACTAGCGGGAGTAGGAATGAGCAGTTCTTC. The genes are TRBV18 and TRBJ2-1, with TRBD2 matching 12 bases. Germline V gene lookup returns CDR1 KGHSH and CDR2 LQKENI. The CDR3 has 16 residues. The ends lost 5 bases at V and 7 bases at J; junction bases unmatched: 9.

In nucleotides, the CDR3 is TGCGCCAGCAGCTTGGAAGGGACTAGCGGCACAGATACGCAGTATTTT. Translated, it gives CASSLEGTSGTDTQYF. V usage is TRBV5-1 and J usage is TRBJ2-3, with 10 nucleotides matching TRBD2. V dropped 0 bases and J dropped 1; count of bases not matched to a gene: 2. The germline gives CDR1 SGHRS, CDR2 YFSETQ. The CDR3 runs to 16 residues.

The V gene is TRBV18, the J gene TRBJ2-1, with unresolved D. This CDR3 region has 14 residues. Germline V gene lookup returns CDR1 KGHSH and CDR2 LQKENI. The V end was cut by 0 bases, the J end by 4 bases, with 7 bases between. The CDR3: CASSPPSQYNEQFF. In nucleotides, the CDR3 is TGTGCCAGCTCACCACCGTCCCAGTACAATGAGCAGTTCTTC.

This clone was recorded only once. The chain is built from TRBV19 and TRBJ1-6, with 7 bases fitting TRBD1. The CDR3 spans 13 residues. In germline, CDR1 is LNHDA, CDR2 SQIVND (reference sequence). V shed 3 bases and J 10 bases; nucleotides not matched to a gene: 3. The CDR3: CASSMRDSSPLHF. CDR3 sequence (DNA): TGTGCCAGTAGTATGAGGGACAGCTCACCCCTCCACTTT. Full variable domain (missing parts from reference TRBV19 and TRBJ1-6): DGGITQSPKYLFRKEGQNVTLSCEQNLNHDAMYWYRQDPGQGLRLIYYSQIVNDFQKGDIAEGYSVSREKKESFPLTVTSAQKNPTAFYLCASSMRDSSPLHFGNGTRLTVT.

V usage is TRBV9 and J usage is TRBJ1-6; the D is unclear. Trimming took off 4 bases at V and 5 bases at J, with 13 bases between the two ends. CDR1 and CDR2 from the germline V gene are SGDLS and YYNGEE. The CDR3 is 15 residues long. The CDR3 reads CASSLSGGDNSPLHF. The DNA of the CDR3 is TGTGCCAGCAGCCTCTCGGGCGGGGATAATTCACCCCTCCACTTT.